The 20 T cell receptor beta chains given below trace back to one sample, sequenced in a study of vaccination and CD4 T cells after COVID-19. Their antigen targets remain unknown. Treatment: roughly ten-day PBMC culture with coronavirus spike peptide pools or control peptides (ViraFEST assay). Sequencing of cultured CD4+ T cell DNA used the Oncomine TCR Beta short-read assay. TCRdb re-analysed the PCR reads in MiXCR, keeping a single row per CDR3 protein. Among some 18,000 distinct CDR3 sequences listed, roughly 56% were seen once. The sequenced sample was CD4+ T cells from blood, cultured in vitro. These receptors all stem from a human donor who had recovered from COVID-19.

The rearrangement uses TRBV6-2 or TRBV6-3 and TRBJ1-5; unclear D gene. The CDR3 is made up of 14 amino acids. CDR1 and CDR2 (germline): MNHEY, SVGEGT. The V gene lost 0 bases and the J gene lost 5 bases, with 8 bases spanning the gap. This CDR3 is CASSYSSRYQPQHF. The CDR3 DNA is TGTGCCAGCAGTTACTCGAGCAGATATCAGCCCCAGCATTTT.

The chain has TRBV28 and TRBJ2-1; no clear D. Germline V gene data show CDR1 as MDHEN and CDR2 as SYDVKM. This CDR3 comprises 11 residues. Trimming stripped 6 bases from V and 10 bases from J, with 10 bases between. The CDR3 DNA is TGTGCCAGCAGCCTCTTGACAGAGCAGTTCTTC. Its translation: CASSLLTEQFF.

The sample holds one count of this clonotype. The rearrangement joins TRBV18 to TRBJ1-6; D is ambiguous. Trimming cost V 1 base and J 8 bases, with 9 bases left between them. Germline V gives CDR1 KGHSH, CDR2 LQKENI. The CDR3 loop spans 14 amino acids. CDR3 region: CASSPQGSHSPLHF. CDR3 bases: TGTGCCAGCTCACCACAGGGATCCCATTCACCCCTCCACTTT.

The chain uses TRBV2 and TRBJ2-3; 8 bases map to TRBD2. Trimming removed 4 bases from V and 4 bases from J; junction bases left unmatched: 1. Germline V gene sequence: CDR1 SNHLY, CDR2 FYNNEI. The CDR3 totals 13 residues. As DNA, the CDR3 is TGTGCCAGCAGTGTAGCGGGATCAGATACGCAGTATTTT. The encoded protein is CASSVAGSDTQYF.

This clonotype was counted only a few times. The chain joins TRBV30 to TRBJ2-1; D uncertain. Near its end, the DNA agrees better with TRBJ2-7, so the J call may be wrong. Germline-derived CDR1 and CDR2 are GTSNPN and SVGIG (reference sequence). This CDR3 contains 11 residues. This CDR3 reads CAWSEGDEQYF. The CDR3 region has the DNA TGTGCCTGGAGTGAGGGCGACGAGCAGTACTTC.

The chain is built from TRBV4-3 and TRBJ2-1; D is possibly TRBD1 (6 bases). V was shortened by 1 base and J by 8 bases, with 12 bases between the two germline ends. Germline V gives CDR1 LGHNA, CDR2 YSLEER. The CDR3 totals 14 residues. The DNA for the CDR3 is TGCGCCAGCAGCCAAGGAAGGGCAGGGGATGAGCAGTTCTTC. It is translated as CASSQGRAGDEQFF.

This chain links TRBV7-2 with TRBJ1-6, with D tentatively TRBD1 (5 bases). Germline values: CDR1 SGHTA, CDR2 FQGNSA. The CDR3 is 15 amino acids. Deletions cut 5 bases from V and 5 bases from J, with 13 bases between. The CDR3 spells CASSPGPPDNSPLHF. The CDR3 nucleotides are TGTGCCAGCAGCCCGGGACCGCCAGATAATTCACCCCTCCACTTT. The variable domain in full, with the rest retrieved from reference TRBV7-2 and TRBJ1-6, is GAGVSQSPSNKVTEKGKDVELRCDPISGHTALYWYRQSLGQGLEFLIYFQGNSAPDKSGLPSDRFSAERTGGSVSTLTIQRTQQEDSAVYLCASSPGPPDNSPLHFGNGTRLTVT.

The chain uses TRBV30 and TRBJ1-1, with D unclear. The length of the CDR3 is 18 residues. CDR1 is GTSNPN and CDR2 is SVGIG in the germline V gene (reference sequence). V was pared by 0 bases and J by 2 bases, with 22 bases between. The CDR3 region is CAWSVRSSPFVRNTEAFF. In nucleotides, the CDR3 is TGTGCCTGGAGTGTACGGTCATCCCCCTTTGTGAGAAACACTGAAGCTTTCTTT.

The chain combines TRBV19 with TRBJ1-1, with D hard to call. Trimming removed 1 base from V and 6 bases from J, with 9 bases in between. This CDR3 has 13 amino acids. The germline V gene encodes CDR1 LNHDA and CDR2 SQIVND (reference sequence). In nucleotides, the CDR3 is TGTGCCAGTAGTATAGGGCAATACTCTGAAGCTTTCTTT. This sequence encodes CASSIGQYSEAFF. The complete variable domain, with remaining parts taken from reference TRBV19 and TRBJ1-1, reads DGGITQSPKYLFRKEGQNVTLSCEQNLNHDAMYWYRQDPGQGLRLIYYSQIVNDFQKGDIAEGYSVSREKKESFPLTVTSAQKNPTAFYLCASSIGQYSEAFFGQGTRLTVV.

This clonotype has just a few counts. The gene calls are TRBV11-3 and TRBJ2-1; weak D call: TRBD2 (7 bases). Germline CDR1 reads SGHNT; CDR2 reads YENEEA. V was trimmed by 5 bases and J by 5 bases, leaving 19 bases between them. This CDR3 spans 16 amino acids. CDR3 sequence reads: CASSPRGAYGDNEQFF. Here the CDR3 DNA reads TGTGCCAGCAGCCCCCGGGGGGCCTACGGGGACAATGAGCAGTTCTTC.

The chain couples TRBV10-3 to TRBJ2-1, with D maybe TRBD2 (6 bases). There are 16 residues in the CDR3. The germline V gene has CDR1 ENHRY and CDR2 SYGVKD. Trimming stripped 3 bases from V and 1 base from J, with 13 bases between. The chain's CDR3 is CAISDIEGRSYNEQFF. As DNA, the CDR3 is TGTGCCATCAGTGATATAGAGGGGAGGTCCTACAATGAGCAGTTCTTC.

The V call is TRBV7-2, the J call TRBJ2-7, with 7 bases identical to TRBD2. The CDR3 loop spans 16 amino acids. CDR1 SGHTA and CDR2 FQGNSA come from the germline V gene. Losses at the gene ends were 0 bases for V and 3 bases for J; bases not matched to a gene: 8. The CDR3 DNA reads TGTGCCAGCAGCTTAGCGGTTAGTAGCGGGCTCTACGAGCAGTACTTC. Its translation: CASSLAVSSGLYEQYF. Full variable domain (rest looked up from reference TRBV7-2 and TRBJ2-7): GAGVSQSPSNKVTEKGKDVELRCDPISGHTALYWYRQSLGQGLEFLIYFQGNSAPDKSGLPSDRFSAERTGGSVSTLTIQRTQQEDSAVYLCASSLAVSSGLYEQYFGPGTRLTVT.

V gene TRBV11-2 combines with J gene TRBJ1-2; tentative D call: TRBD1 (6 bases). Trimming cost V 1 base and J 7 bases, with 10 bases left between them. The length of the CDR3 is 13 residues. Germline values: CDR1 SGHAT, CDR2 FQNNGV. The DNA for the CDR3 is TGTGCCAGCAGCTTAGCGGGGGCGGGTGGCTACACCTTC. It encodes CASSLAGAGGYTF.

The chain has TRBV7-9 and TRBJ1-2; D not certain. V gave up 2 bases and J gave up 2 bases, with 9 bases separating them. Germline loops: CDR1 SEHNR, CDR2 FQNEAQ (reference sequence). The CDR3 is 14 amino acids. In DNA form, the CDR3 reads TGTGCCAGCAGCTTAAGGGCGGTGAACTATGGCTACACCTTC. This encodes CASSLRAVNYGYTF.

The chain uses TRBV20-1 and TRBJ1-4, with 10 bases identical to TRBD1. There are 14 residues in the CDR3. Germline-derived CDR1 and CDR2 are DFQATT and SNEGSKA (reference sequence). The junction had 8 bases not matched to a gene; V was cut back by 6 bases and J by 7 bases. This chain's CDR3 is CSASGTGAGEKLFF. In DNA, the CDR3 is TGCAGTGCATCCGGGACAGGGGCGGGTGAAAAACTGTTTTTT.

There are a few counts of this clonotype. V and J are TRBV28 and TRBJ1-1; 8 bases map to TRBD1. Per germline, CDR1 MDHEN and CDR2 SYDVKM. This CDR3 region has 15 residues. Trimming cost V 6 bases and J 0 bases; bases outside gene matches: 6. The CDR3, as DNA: TGTGCCAGCAGCCGGGACAGGACTCTGAACACTGAAGCTTTCTTT. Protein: CASSRDRTLNTEAFF.

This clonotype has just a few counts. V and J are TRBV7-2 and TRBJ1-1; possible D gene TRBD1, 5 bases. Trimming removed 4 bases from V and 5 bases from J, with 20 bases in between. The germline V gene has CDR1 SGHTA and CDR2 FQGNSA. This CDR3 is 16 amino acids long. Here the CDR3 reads CASSWTRDKAGTEAFF. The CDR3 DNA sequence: TGTGCCAGCAGCTGGACACGCGACAAGGCGGGGACTGAAGCTTTCTTT.

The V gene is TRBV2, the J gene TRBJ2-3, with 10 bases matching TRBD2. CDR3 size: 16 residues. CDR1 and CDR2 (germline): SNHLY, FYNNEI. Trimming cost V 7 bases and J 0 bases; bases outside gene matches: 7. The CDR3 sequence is CASILQTSGSTDTQYF. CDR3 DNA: TGTGCCAGCATCTTACAGACTAGCGGGAGCACAGATACGCAGTATTTT.

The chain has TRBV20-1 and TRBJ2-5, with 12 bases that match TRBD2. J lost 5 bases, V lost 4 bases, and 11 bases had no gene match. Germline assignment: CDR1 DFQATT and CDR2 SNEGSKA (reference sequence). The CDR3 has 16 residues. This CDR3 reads CSATPSSGGASETQYF. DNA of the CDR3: TGCAGTGCTACCCCTTCTAGCGGGGGGGCCTCGGAGACCCAGTACTTC.

The CDR3 DNA reads as TGTGCCAGCAGCCCTGGGACGGCGAACTATGGCTACACCTTC. Amino acids: CASSPGTANYGYTF. The chain recombines TRBV3-1 with TRBJ1-2, with D perhaps matching TRBD1 (5 bases). The germline V and J ends were trimmed by 4 bases and 2 bases, with 11 bases remaining between them. The CDR3 is 14 residues long. Per germline, CDR1 LGHDT and CDR2 YNNKEL (reference sequence). The whole variable domain, filled in from reference TRBV3-1 and TRBJ1-2, reads DTAVSQTPKYLVTQMGNDKSIKCEQNLGHDTMYWYKQDSKKFLKIMFSYNNKELIINETVPNRFSPKSPDKAHLNLHINSLELGDSAVYFCASSPGTANYGYTFGSGTRLTVV.